These 22 T cell receptor beta chains share one sample of origin, sequenced in a study of T-cell reconstitution after alpha-beta-depleted transplantation in children (TCRdb year 2016). Libraries were prepared through PCR. TCRdb shows the sequencer as Illumina HiSeq 2500. TCR libraries were prepared with molecular barcoding, using unique molecular identifiers to normalize TCRbeta repertoire quantification. The raw public data were reprocessed by TCRdb itself: fastp quality trimming at Q25, MiXCR clonotype calling, in-frame beta chains only. Every CDR3 protein is listed once, alongside the most common genes and DNA of its rows. Across this sample there are roughly 350,000 distinct CDR3 sequences, with approximately 10% seen only once. 2% to 2.5% of the sample lies in the top ten. The sample here was PBMCs from the stem cell graft donor, taken from the stem cell graft. The receptors were gathered from a human donor who donated a stem cell graft to a child with acute lymphoblastic leukemia.

This clonotype was counted at least ten times. The chain's CDR3 is CSASRTGGLNTEAFF. In DNA form, the CDR3 reads TGCAGTGCCAGTAGAACAGGGGGATTGAACACTGAAGCTTTCTTT. The chain links TRBV20-1 to TRBJ1-1; 8 bases fit TRBD1. In germline, CDR1 is DFQATT, CDR2 SNEGSKA (reference sequence). The J segment lost 0 bases and the V segment lost 6 bases, leaving 9 bases of the junction unmatched. The CDR3 sequence is 15 residues long.

V gene TRBV30 combines with J gene TRBJ2-7; TRBD2 might be the D (5 bases). CDR3 length: 13 residues. The germline CDR1 and CDR2 sequences are GTSNPN and SVGIG (reference sequence). Between the trimmed V and J ends, which lost 3 bases and 9 bases, there was a span of 18 bases. This CDR3 is CAWSAGILGRQYF. In nucleotides, the CDR3 is TGTGCCTGGAGCGCCGGGATTCTCGGGCGGCAGTACTTC.

The rearrangement joins TRBV14 to TRBJ2-7; D is unclear. Trimming stripped 1 base from V and 2 bases from J, with 12 bases between. From germline, CDR1 is SGHDN and CDR2 FVKESK. The CDR3 contains 15 residues. The CDR3 DNA sequence: TGTGCCAGCAGCCAAGGAGAGAGAGGACCCTACGAGCAGTACTTC. It encodes CASSQGERGPYEQYF.

This sequence joins TRBV5-1 and TRBJ1-1; 7 bases are shared with TRBD1. Germline lookup yields CDR1 SGHRS and CDR2 YFSETQ. Germline trimming cut 4 bases from V and 4 bases from J; bases unmatched to any gene: 10. This CDR3 spans 15 amino acids. The CDR3 is CASSIEGAAGTEAFF. The DNA for the CDR3 is TGCGCCAGCAGCATTGAGGGGGCTGCGGGCACTGAAGCTTTCTTT.

The rearrangement links TRBV27 to TRBJ1-1; no reliable D call. The germline V and J ends were trimmed by 6 bases and 5 bases, with 16 bases remaining between them. CDR3 length: 14 amino acids. CDR1 is MNHEY, CDR2 SMNVEV, per germline (reference sequence). CDR3 sequence: CASSPGLGWTEAFF. In DNA, the CDR3 is TGTGCCAGCAGCCCCGGCTTAGGTTGGACTGAAGCTTTCTTT.

This clonotype was seen only a few times. The chain links TRBV20-1 to TRBJ1-5; 10 bases fit TRBD1. Germline V lookup: CDR1 DFQATT, CDR2 SNEGSKA (reference sequence). V trimming: 4 bases; J trimming: 7 bases; junction bases outside the gene matches: 4. The CDR3 totals 13 residues. CDR3 nucleotides: TGCAGTGCTATGGACAGGGGGAACCAGCCCCAGCATTTT. Translated: CSAMDRGNQPQHF.

There are a few counts of this clonotype. The rearrangement links TRBV4-3 to TRBJ1-3; perhaps TRBD1 as D (6 bases). This CDR3 has 17 residues. V was pared by 3 bases and J by 4 bases, with 19 bases between. Germline values: CDR1 LGHNA, CDR2 YSLEER. This chain's CDR3 is CASSQDRPGALGNTIYF. The CDR3 nucleotides read TGCGCCAGCAGCCAGGATAGGCCGGGGGCGCTCGGAAACACCATATATTTT.

The chain has TRBV15 and TRBJ2-3; D may be TRBD1 or TRBD2 (5 bases each). The CDR3 contains 15 residues. V lost 1 base and J 0 bases, leaving 8 bases between the germline ends. In germline, CDR1 is LNHNV, CDR2 YYDKDF (reference sequence). For the CDR3, the DNA is TGTGCCACCAGCAGAGGGGACCACAGCACAGATACGCAGTATTTT. Protein: CATSRGDHSTDTQYF.

The chain links TRBV5-1 to TRBJ2-5; the match to TRBD2 covers 8 bases. Per the germline V gene, CDR1 is SGHRS and CDR2 is YFSETQ. The trim removed 2 bases at V and 1 base at J, leaving 4 bases unmatched. The CDR3 is made up of 15 amino acids. CDR3 loop: CASSFLLAGQETQYF. In DNA form, the CDR3 reads TGCGCCAGCAGCTTCCTTCTAGCGGGCCAAGAGACCCAGTACTTC. The variable domain in full, with the rest retrieved from reference TRBV5-1 and TRBJ2-5, is KAGVTQTPRYLIKTRGQQVTLSCSPISGHRSVSWYQQTPGQGLQFLFEYFSETQRNKGNFPGRFSGRQFSNSRSEMNVSTLELGDSALYLCASSFLLAGQETQYFGPGTRLLVL.

This clonotype was seen a handful of times. V and J are TRBV5-6 and TRBJ1-2; no reliable D call. The ends were cut back, 3 bases at V and 3 bases at J, with 9 bases in the middle. Germline CDR1 is SGHDT and CDR2 is YYEEEE. CDR3 length: 13 amino acids. CDR3 sequence (DNA): TGTGCCAGCAGCTGGGAAGGTGACTATGGCTACACCTTC. The encoded protein is CASSWEGDYGYTF.

The chain recombines TRBV9 with TRBJ1-2; 11 bases are shared with TRBD1. Germline V gives CDR1 SGDLS, CDR2 YYNGEE. The V and J ends lost 4 bases and 4 bases, in that order; junction bases with no gene match: 9. The CDR3 spans 16 residues. The CDR3 protein is CASSTDWTGGGYGYTF. CDR3 DNA sequence: TGTGCCAGCAGCACCGATTGGACAGGGGGCGGCTATGGCTACACCTTC.

Only a few counts were recorded for this clonotype. The rearrangement uses TRBV29-1 and TRBJ2-7, with 9 bases identical to TRBD2. Germline V gene lookup returns CDR1 SQVTM and CDR2 ANQGSEA. The length of the CDR3 is 11 residues. The trim removed 6 bases at V and 3 bases at J, leaving 0 bases unmatched. The CDR3 reads CSVTSGYEQYF. DNA of the CDR3: TGCAGCGTGACTAGCGGCTACGAGCAGTACTTC.

The chain uses TRBV6-6 and TRBJ1-2; D remains unclear. The CDR3 sequence is 13 residues long. V was pared by 6 bases and J by 3 bases, with 11 bases between. Germline-derived CDR1 and CDR2 are MNHNY and SVGAGI (reference sequence). The DNA of the CDR3 is TGTGCCAGCAGCCTCATCCTGGACTATGGCTACACCTTC. This encodes CASSLILDYGYTF.

This chain links TRBV5-1 with TRBJ2-2, with 11 bases matching TRBD2. This CDR3 region has 18 residues. Per the germline V gene, CDR1 is SGHRS and CDR2 is YFSETQ. Germline trimming cut 0 bases from V and 3 bases from J; bases unmatched to any gene: 7. The CDR3 nucleotides read TGCGCCAGCAGCTTGGTGGGGACTAGCGGAACCTACACCGGGGAGCTGTTTTTT. This codes for CASSLVGTSGTYTGELFF.

This chain joins TRBV7-2 and TRBJ1-6; 7 nucleotides match TRBD1. The germline V gene has CDR1 SGHTA and CDR2 FQGNSA. The V segment lost 3 bases and the J segment 6 bases; nucleotides outside the gene matches: 5. CDR3 length equals 15 residues. CDR3 bases: TGTGCCAGCAGCTTCCTGACAGGGACTAATTCACCCCTCCACTTT. It encodes CASSFLTGTNSPLHF.

The chain couples TRBV7-9 to TRBJ1-2, with D uncertain. Germline V CDR1 and CDR2: SEHNR, FQNEAQ (reference sequence). The CDR3 has 15 residues. Trimming took off 1 base at V and 3 bases at J, with 12 bases between the two ends. The CDR3 region has the DNA TGTGCCAGCAGCTTAGAGTTGCGGGGATACTATGGCTACACCTTC. Translating gives CASSLELRGYYGYTF.

The chain employs TRBV20-1 and TRBJ1-2; D gene ambiguous. The CDR3 length is 14 residues. CDR1 and CDR2 (germline): DFQATT, SNEGSKA (reference sequence). V was pared by 1 base and J by 4 bases, with 13 bases between. As DNA, the CDR3 is TGCAGTGCTAGAGTGCCGGGATCTAGCTATGGCTACACCTTC. Amino acids: CSARVPGSSYGYTF.

The rearrangement joins TRBV4-2 to TRBJ1-2, with 10 positions matching TRBD1. The CDR3 sequence is 15 residues long. CDR1 and CDR2 from the germline V gene are LGHNA and YNFKEQ. V lost 2 bases to trimming and J lost 3 bases; unmatched junction nucleotides: 3. The CDR3 nucleotides are TGTGCCAGCAGCCAAAGGACAGGGGGTGACTATGGCTACACCTTC. It yields the protein CASSQRTGGDYGYTF.

This clonotype was recorded a few times. The chain uses TRBV10-3 and TRBJ2-7; maybe TRBD2 (6 bases). The CDR3 runs to 15 residues. Germline CDR1 ENHRY, CDR2 SYGVKD. Trimming removed 0 bases from V and 6 bases from J, with 15 bases in between. Written as DNA, the CDR3 is TGTGCCATCAGTGAGTCCGCCGGGAGCTTGGGCGAGCAGTACTTC. Its protein product is CAISESAGSLGEQYF.

This rearrangement joins TRBV6-1 to TRBJ1-1, with TRBD1 as a possible D gene (5 bases). Per germline, CDR1 MNHNS and CDR2 SASEGT. V lost 6 bases, J lost 1 base, and 12 bases lay in between. The CDR3 runs 14 residues. The CDR3 region is CASRSGTENTEAFF. The CDR3 DNA sequence: TGTGCCAGCAGATCCGGGACGGAGAACACTGAAGCTTTCTTT.

This clonotype turned up a few times. The chain links TRBV20-1 to TRBJ1-2, with D possibly being TRBD1 (6 bases). The V end lost 5 bases, the J end lost 3 bases, and 13 bases lay between the germline ends. The CDR3 covers 13 residues. Looked up from germline, CDR1 is DFQATT and CDR2 is SNEGSKA (reference sequence). The CDR3 DNA sequence: TGCAGTGCTGTTCAGGGGTCAGACTATGGCTACACCTTC. This gives the protein CSAVQGSDYGYTF.

This clonotype turned up a few times. The gene calls are TRBV7-6 and TRBJ2-3, with a weak D call TRBD1 (5 bases). Germline CDR1 SGHVS, CDR2 FNYEAQ. V dropped 8 bases and J dropped 4 bases, with 19 bases sitting between them. The CDR3 covers 15 residues. The CDR3 is CASADKSAGSDTQYF. CDR3 nucleotides: TGTGCCAGCGCCGACAAGTCGGCAGGGTCAGATACGCAGTATTTT.